What follows are 25 T cell receptor beta chains derived from one specimen sequenced in a study of blood T cells in healthy people across ages. Combining a sample-barcoded 5' primer with a J-beta primer mix, a second PCR ran for about 7 to 11 cycles. MiXCR, run by TCRdb on the 5' RACE reads, gives a single entry per CDR3 protein. The sample contains more than 600,000 distinct CDR3 sequences, approximately 25% of which appear only once. The same sample was also studied in work on T cells of mothers and their children.

Sequences were obtained from blood. These receptors all stem from a boy under 18 in good health.

In this sample, this clonotype turned up a few times. The rearrangement uses TRBV20-1 and TRBJ2-1; 7 bases match TRBD2. Germline-derived CDR1 and CDR2 are DFQATT and SNEGSKA (reference sequence). The CDR3 contains 14 residues. With V trimmed by 6 bases and J by 0 bases, 5 bases remained unmatched. CDR3 loop: CSAVGTTSYNEQFF. The CDR3 nucleotides are TGCAGTGCGGTGGGGACTACCTCCTACAATGAGCAGTTCTTC.

The rearrangement uses TRBV13 and TRBJ2-3; 10 nucleotides align to TRBD1. CDR1 and CDR2 from the germline V gene are PRHDT and FYEKMQ (reference sequence). This CDR3 spans 17 amino acids. Trimming took 6 bases from V and 2 from J; bases not matched to a gene: 11. CDR3 protein: CASRPLDRGRDTDTQYF. Written as DNA, the CDR3 is TGTGCCAGCAGACCATTGGACAGGGGGAGGGACACAGATACGCAGTATTTT.

In its sample, this clonotype was seen a few times. The chain recombines TRBV20-1 with TRBJ2-5; D perhaps matches TRBD2 (6 bases). The closer fit of TRBJ2-1 to the DNA end suggests the J call may be wrong. Germline assignment: CDR1 DFQATT and CDR2 SNEGSKA (reference sequence). The CDR3 is made up of 11 amino acids. In DNA form, the CDR3 reads TGCAGTGCTAATCGGGAGAGTCGGCAGTTCTTC. This gives the protein CSANRESRQFF.

The chain couples TRBV5-1 to TRBJ2-5; 12 bases are a match to TRBD2. V dropped 0 bases and J dropped 4; count of bases not matched to a gene: 4. This CDR3 comprises 16 residues. CDR1 is SGHRS, CDR2 YFSETQ, per germline. In DNA form, the CDR3 reads TGCGCCAGCAGCTTGGCTAGCGGGGGGGCCTTAGAGACCCAGTACTTC. As protein: CASSLASGGALETQYF.

In DNA, the CDR3 is TGTGCCAGCAGTTCCACCCAGGGGGGGACTTCCCGCAATGAGCAGTTCTTC. Translated, it gives CASSSTQGGTSRNEQFF. This chain uses TRBV28 with TRBJ2-1; D could derive from TRBD1 or TRBD2 (7 bases each). The CDR3 loop spans 17 amino acids. Germline V CDR1 and CDR2: MDHEN, SYDVKM. V gave up 4 bases and J gave up 6 bases, with 22 bases separating them.

Worth noting for this clonotype: The conserved closing phenylalanine or tryptophan is absent in this CDR3, likely reflecting a read error. The chain combines TRBV6-5 with TRBJ1-2; 8 bases align to TRBD1. The V segment lost 6 bases and the J segment 8 bases; nucleotides outside the gene matches: 5. The CDR3 has 12 residues. Germline V gene sequence: CDR1 MNHEY, CDR2 SVGAGI. CDR3: CASRTGDKGYTI. Written as DNA, the CDR3 is TGTGCCAGCAGGACAGGGGATAAAGGCTACACCATC.

This chain connects TRBV4-2 to TRBJ2-2, with D perhaps TRBD2 (6 bases). V was trimmed by 0 bases and J by 4 bases, leaving 9 bases between them. The germline V gene encodes CDR1 LGHNA and CDR2 YNFKEQ. The CDR3 length is 15 residues. The CDR3 reads CASSQDGGATGELFF. The CDR3 DNA follows: TGTGCCAGCAGCCAAGACGGCGGGGCCACCGGGGAGCTGTTTTTT.

The CDR3 region is CASSQQGGYEQYF. CDR3 DNA sequence: TGCGCCAGCAGCCAACAGGGGGGCTACGAGCAGTACTTC. The chain combines TRBV4-1 with TRBJ2-7; maybe TRBD1 (7 bases). The ends were cut back, 2 bases at V and 3 bases at J, with 8 bases in the middle. The CDR3 runs 13 residues. The V gene's germline CDR1 is MGHRA and CDR2 YSYEKL.

The V gene is TRBV6-2 or TRBV6-3, the J gene TRBJ2-7; 7 nucleotides agree with TRBD2. Germline CDR1 MNHEY, CDR2 SVGEGT. The V gene end was trimmed by 2 bases and the J gene end by 1 base; junction bases not matched to a gene: 8. CDR3 length equals 16 residues. CDR3 coding DNA: TGTGCCAGCAGTTACGATGGGGGGGTTTCGTCCTACGAGCAGTACTTC. Translation gives CASSYDGGVSSYEQYF.

The sample holds a few counts of this clonotype. V and J are TRBV11-3 and TRBJ2-7; 7 nucleotides line up with TRBD2. Trimming cost V 5 bases and J 5 bases; bases outside gene matches: 12. This CDR3 is built from 15 residues. Looked up from germline, CDR1 is SGHNT and CDR2 is YENEEA. DNA for the CDR3: TGTGCCAGCAGCCCCCGTGGAGGGAGGGCCCACGAGCAGTACTTC. Amino acids: CASSPRGGRAHEQYF.

Only a few counts were recorded for this clonotype. The CDR3 DNA reads TGTGCCAGCAGCCTGGACAGGACAAGGACGACCCAGTACTTC. This translates into CASSLDRTRTTQYF. The V call is TRBV12-3 or TRBV12-4, the J call TRBJ2-5; TRBD1 matches 7 bases. The V and J ends lost 6 bases and 7 bases, in that order; junction bases with no gene match: 11. The CDR3 runs 14 residues.

The chain combines TRBV6-5 with TRBJ2-5; 12 bases align to TRBD1. Germline CDR1 MNHEY, CDR2 SVGAGI. The CDR3 totals 20 residues. Trimming at V came to 0 bases and at J to 1 base, leaving 12 bases not matched to a gene. The CDR3 loop is CASSYSIGTGGFGGQETQYF. The CDR3, as DNA: TGTGCCAGCAGTTACTCGATTGGGACAGGGGGCTTCGGGGGCCAAGAGACCCAGTACTTC.

This clonotype has just a few counts. The gene calls are TRBV20-1 and TRBJ2-7; tentative D call: TRBD2 (6 bases). The CDR3 extends over 15 amino acids. Germline lookup yields CDR1 DFQATT and CDR2 SNEGSKA (reference sequence). V was clipped by 3 bases and J by 1 base, with 16 bases between them. The CDR3 loop reads CSARVPGTPSYEQYF. The CDR3, as DNA: TGCAGTGCTAGGGTCCCCGGGACTCCTTCCTACGAGCAGTACTTC.

This clonotype appeared a few times. At one end the junction does not follow the germline gene, possibly because of a read error. The chain combines TRBV6-2 or TRBV6-3 with TRBJ2-5; a weak D match, TRBD2 (5 bases). The DNA matches TRBJ2-1 better at its end, which makes the J call doubtful. Germline values: CDR1 MNHEY, CDR2 SVGEGT. The CDR3 totals 14 residues. CDR3 amino acids: CACSLSLEVNEQFF. CDR3 in DNA: TGTGCCTGCAGTTTAAGTTTGGAGGTAAATGAGCAGTTCTTC.

This clonotype was counted a few times. This chain uses TRBV7-8 with TRBJ1-2; maybe TRBD1 (5 bases). Germline CDR1 reads SGHVS; CDR2 reads FQNEAQ. The V and J ends lost 4 bases and 8 bases respectively, with 23 bases between them. The CDR3 has 16 residues. The CDR3 reads CASSSAGGPVEEGYTF. CDR3 nucleotide sequence: TGTGCCAGCAGCTCAGCTGGGGGTCCCGTGGAGGAGGGCTACACCTTC.

The table lists this clonotype with a few counts. The chain recombines TRBV29-1 with TRBJ2-1; 12 nucleotides line up with TRBD2. V was pared by 1 base and J by 6 bases, with 7 bases of the junction left unmatched. The CDR3 loop spans 16 amino acids. Per the germline V gene, CDR1 is SQVTM and CDR2 is ANQGSEA. CDR3 protein: CSVEGLAGGPSNEQFF. CDR3 nucleotide sequence: TGCAGCGTTGAAGGGCTAGCGGGAGGGCCTTCCAATGAGCAGTTCTTC.

V usage is TRBV6-1 and J usage is TRBJ2-4; 10 bases fit TRBD2. The CDR3 has 19 residues. V lost 5 bases to trimming and J lost 0 bases; unmatched junction nucleotides: 13. Germline V gene sequence: CDR1 MNHNS, CDR2 SASEGT. CDR3 amino acids: CASSQIRTSGSLAKNIQYF. For the CDR3, the DNA is TGTGCCAGCAGTCAAATCCGGACTAGCGGTTCTCTAGCCAAAAACATTCAGTACTTC.

The V call is TRBV10-3, the J call TRBJ1-1; TRBD1 matches 8 bases. Germline V gene lookup returns CDR1 ENHRY and CDR2 SYGVKD. V lost 3 bases and J lost 7; bases outside the gene matches: 4. This CDR3 is built from 13 residues. CDR3: CAISETGGYEAFF. CDR3 nucleotide sequence: TGTGCCATCAGTGAAACAGGGGGATATGAAGCTTTCTTT.

The V and J genes are TRBV7-2 and TRBJ2-5; the D gene could be TRBD1 or TRBD2 (6 bases each). The better agreement between TRBJ2-1 and the DNA end casts doubt on the J call. Looked up from germline, CDR1 is SGHTA and CDR2 is FQGNSA. The CDR3 spans 13 residues. The CDR3 spells CASRGGGFNEQFF. CDR3 in DNA: TGTGCCAGCAGAGGAGGGGGGTTTAATGAGCAGTTCTTC.

This clonotype was seen more than once but under ten times. The rearrangement joins TRBV7-2 to TRBJ1-1; D is possibly TRBD1 (6 bases). The V end lost 5 bases, the J end lost 4 bases, and 14 bases lay between the germline ends. This CDR3 is 14 amino acids long. Germline V gene sequence: CDR1 SGHTA, CDR2 FQGNSA. The CDR3 nucleotides read TGTGCCAGCAGCACAGGGAACTGGGGCACTGAAGCTTTCTTT. Translated, it gives CASSTGNWGTEAFF.

The V gene is TRBV2, the J gene TRBJ2-2; no clear D. Trimming pared 8 bases from V and 0 bases from J, leaving 4 bases between. The CDR3 sequence is 12 residues long. Germline CDR1 is SNHLY and CDR2 is FYNNEI. The CDR3 DNA is TGTGCCAGCGGAGCGAACACCGGGGAGCTGTTTTTT. This encodes CASGANTGELFF.

In this sample, this clonotype turned up a few times. The rearrangement links TRBV7-2 to TRBJ1-6; 8 bases align to TRBD1. The ends lost 3 bases at V and 7 bases at J; junction bases unmatched: 2. Germline V lookup: CDR1 SGHTA, CDR2 FQGNSA. This CDR3 spans 14 amino acids. The CDR3 is CASSFRQGNSPLHF. CDR3 in DNA: TGTGCCAGCAGCTTTAGACAGGGGAATTCACCCCTCCACTTT.

This sequence joins TRBV7-2 and TRBJ2-2; TRBD2 agrees at 7 bases. The CDR3 runs to 14 residues. With V trimmed by 3 bases and J by 5 bases, 3 bases remained unmatched. Per germline, CDR1 SGHTA and CDR2 FQGNSA. The CDR3 spells CASSFQGGTGELFF. DNA for the CDR3: TGTGCCAGCAGCTTTCAGGGAGGGACCGGGGAGCTGTTTTTT.

J is TRBJ1-1 and V is TRBV29-1; 7 bases fit TRBD1. From germline, CDR1 is SQVTM and CDR2 ANQGSEA. With V trimmed by 3 bases and J by 5 bases, 6 bases remained unmatched. This CDR3 comprises 13 residues. This chain's CDR3 is CSVERAGGTEAFF. CDR3 DNA: TGCAGCGTTGAGAGGGCAGGGGGGACTGAAGCTTTCTTT.

The chain joins TRBV19 to TRBJ2-5; possible D gene TRBD2, 5 bases. The DNA end is more similar to TRBJ2-1, so the J call may be wrong. From germline, CDR1 is LNHDA and CDR2 SQIVND (reference sequence). The CDR3 has 13 amino acids. CDR3 amino acids: CASSMRASYEQFF. In nucleotides, the CDR3 is TGTGCCAGTAGTATGAGGGCTAGCTATGAGCAGTTCTTC.